The clone carrying this T cell receptor beta chain came up once. One end of the junction does not line up with germline, which may come from a read error. The sample is drawn from a study of blood T cell repertoires in COVID-19. Study-wide context: Some COVID-19 samples were acute and others convalescent; all came from the United States, Italy and Spain. Sample material is recorded as cDNA or gDNA derived from T cells, B-cell-depleted T cells, or PBMCs.

Germline CDR1 and CDR2: SSHAT and FNYEAQ (reference sequence). This CDR3 is 16 amino acids long. Methods used by the authors: Estimation of nucleated cell counts relied on the amplification of reference gene primers. Measured with immunoSEQ multiplex PCR; TCRdb has only the in-frame clones, and not every one. V and J calls and clone size are as listed in that table; D and trimming were resolved from the DNA. The sample records 150,000 or so clones, about 93% being singletons. Sequences were obtained from peripheral blood. The sequence came from a woman aged 45-59 years with acute or convalescent COVID-19. The chain is built from TRBV7-7 and TRBJ1-4; D not certain. The CDR3 nucleotides are TGTGCTAGCAGCTTAGCGGGAGGGACAACTAATGAAAAACTGTTTTTT. It translates to CASSLAGGTTNEKLFF.